The text below deals with one T cell receptor beta chain. Genomic DNA acted as the template from which TCR beta VDJ combination and CDR3 sequence profiling were carried out. TCRdb re-called the reads through MiXCR, storing one row per CDR3 protein. The table shows a few hundred thousand distinct CDR3 sequences, with roughly 57% occurring only once. The record originates from a study of CD8+CD57+ T cells in acquired aplastic anemia. V was shortened by 7 bases and J by 6 bases, with 10 bases between the two germline ends. Germline CDR1 and CDR2: SGHVS and FQNEAQ. This CDR3 has 13 residues. The V gene is TRBV7-8, the J gene TRBJ1-6; a possible D gene is TRBD1 (5 bases). The receptor comes from a human donor in good health. Sequenced: sorted CD4+, CD8+, or CD8+CD57+ T cells (not recorded which) from PBMCs. CDR3 protein: CASKRGANSPLHF. CDR3 bases: TGTGCCAGCAAGAGGGGAGCTAATTCACCCCTCCACTTT.